This T cell receptor (beta chain) was found in a study of regulatory T cells in long-lasting Graves disease. Time point reported: persistent/refractory GD, antithyroid drugs over 5 years with positive TRAb. After RNA was extracted from PBMCs, the TCR library was made from it. J gave up 0 bases and V 5 bases, and 6 bases lay outside the gene matches. The CDR3 runs to 15 residues. The germline gives CDR1 LNHDA, CDR2 SQIVND (reference sequence). CDR3 regions were amplified by Arm-PCR using iRepertoire HTBI primers to build TCR beta libraries. TCRdb ran MiXCR on the multiplex PCR reads and lists one entry per CDR3 protein. The sample shows 500,000 to 700,000 distinct CDR3 sequences, 25% to 35% of them seen only once.

This clonotype was obtained from a female donor with Graves disease. The V call is TRBV19, the J call TRBJ2-7, with 8 bases fitting TRBD1. Sequenced material: peripheral blood mononuclear cells (PBMCs), taken when the disease was refractory, from a patient treated with antithyroid drugs. The CDR3 nucleotides read TGTGCCAGTAGTCCCCGGACAGGGAGCTCCTACGAGCAGTACTTC. Protein product: CASSPRTGSSYEQYF.